These 31 T cell receptor beta chains share one sample of origin, sequenced in a study of T cell responses to AZD1222 COVID-19 vaccine. Method: immunoSEQ multiplex PCR; TCRdb's copy keeps in-frame clones and lacks some. The sample yields 57,000 or so clones, approximately 85% seen once. The sample in question was peripheral blood, obtained on day 0 of MenACWY control vaccination. The source of these receptors is an adult in good health.

This rearrangement joins TRBV7-9 to TRBJ2-7; D could derive from TRBD1 or TRBD2 (5 bases each). The germline gives CDR1 SEHNR, CDR2 FQNEAQ (reference sequence). The CDR3 covers 16 residues. The V and J ends lost 2 bases and 0 bases respectively, with 14 bases between them. The CDR3 nucleotides read TGTGCCAGCAGCTTAATGGGGGAATTGAGCTCCTACGAGCAGTACTTC. It codes for CASSLMGELSSYEQYF.

The chain is built from TRBV29-1 and TRBJ1-4; TRBD1 aligns across 7 bases. J was trimmed by 6 bases and V by 7 bases; bases with no gene match: 8. The length of the CDR3 is 13 residues. CDR1 is SQVTM and CDR2 is ANQGSEA in the germline V gene. CDR3 amino acids: CSAIQGRDEKLFF. In nucleotides, the CDR3 is TGCAGCGCCATACAGGGGAGGGATGAAAAACTGTTTTTT.

The chain combines TRBV6-2 or TRBV6-3 with TRBJ2-5; D is perhaps TRBD1 or TRBD2 (5 bases each). Trimming removed 5 bases from V and 9 bases from J, with 19 bases in between. Germline V CDR1 and CDR2: MNHEY, SVGEGT. The CDR3 runs 14 residues. The CDR3 sequence is CASSPLGGGSAQYF. Written as DNA, the CDR3 is TGTGCCAGCAGTCCCCTTGGTGGGGGATCGGCCCAGTACTTC.

The chain couples TRBV6-5 to TRBJ2-7; D gene ambiguous. The CDR3 loop spans 15 amino acids. From germline, CDR1 is MNHEY and CDR2 SVGAGI. The ends were cut back, 0 bases at V and 2 bases at J, with 11 bases in the middle. The CDR3 reads CASSYSGGEAYEQYF. The DNA of the CDR3 is TGTGCCAGCAGTTACTCAGGCGGCGAGGCCTACGAGCAGTACTTC.

This chain connects TRBV19 to TRBJ1-4; D is unclear. From germline, CDR1 is LNHDA and CDR2 SQIVND (reference sequence). CDR3 size: 15 residues. Trimming removed 6 bases from V and 8 bases from J, with 19 bases in between. The DNA of the CDR3 is TGTGCCAGTAGCTGGGCGTCCAGTCTTCAGGAAAAACTGTTTTTT. This sequence encodes CASSWASSLQEKLFF.

The chain combines TRBV5-5 with TRBJ1-1; D ambiguous. The CDR3 has 14 residues. Trimming shortened V by 2 bases and J by 5 bases, and 13 bases separated the two germline ends. Germline-derived CDR1 and CDR2 are SGHKS and YYEKEE (reference sequence). The DNA of the CDR3 is TGTGCCAGCAGCTTATTAGGAGGGTGGACTGAAGCTTTCTTT. Its translation: CASSLLGGWTEAFF.

The V gene is TRBV7-9, the J gene TRBJ2-7; 7 nucleotides match TRBD2. There are 15 residues in the CDR3. J was trimmed by 6 bases and V by 7 bases; bases with no gene match: 15. Germline V gene data show CDR1 as SEHNR and CDR2 as FQNEAQ (reference sequence). CDR3: CASTPERTSYAEQYF. The CDR3 DNA reads TGTGCCAGCACCCCTGAGAGGACTAGTTATGCCGAGCAGTACTTC.

The gene calls are TRBV2 and TRBJ1-5; no firm D call. The V gene's germline CDR1 is SNHLY and CDR2 FYNNEI. This CDR3 has 13 residues. The V end lost 3 bases, the J end lost 2 bases, and 5 bases lay between the germline ends. The CDR3, as DNA: TGTGCCAGCAGTGACAGAGGCAATCAGCCCCAGCATTTT. Its translation: CASSDRGNQPQHF.

The V call is TRBV5-4, the J call TRBJ2-6; possible D gene TRBD1, 6 bases. The CDR3 is 15 residues long. V was cut by 4 bases and J by 1 base, with 9 bases left in between. Germline V gene data show CDR1 as SGHNT and CDR2 as YYREEE (reference sequence). Here the CDR3 reads CASSEGGSGANVLTF. The CDR3 region has the DNA TGTGCCAGCAGCGAAGGGGGTTCTGGGGCCAACGTCCTGACTTTC.

The chain uses TRBV6-5 and TRBJ1-1, with D possibly being TRBD1 (5 bases). The V gene lost 6 bases and the J gene lost 1 base, with 9 bases spanning the gap. This CDR3 spans 13 amino acids. Germline V CDR1 and CDR2: MNHEY, SVGAGI. The CDR3 region is CASRGVENTEAFF. In DNA, the CDR3 is TGTGCCAGCAGGGGGGTGGAGAACACTGAAGCTTTCTTT.

This chain connects TRBV6-2 or TRBV6-3 to TRBJ2-5; 9 bases are shared with TRBD1. Trimming at V came to 5 bases and at J to 5 bases, leaving 6 bases not matched to a gene. The V gene's germline CDR1 is MNHEY and CDR2 SVGEGT. This CDR3 is 14 amino acids long. The CDR3 protein is CASSRQGVGETQYF. CDR3 in DNA: TGTGCCAGCAGTCGACAGGGGGTGGGGGAGACCCAGTACTTC.

V usage is TRBV27 and J usage is TRBJ2-1; tentative D call: TRBD1 (5 bases). Germline CDR1 is MNHEY and CDR2 is SMNVEV (reference sequence). V was shortened by 8 bases and J by 7 bases, with 18 bases between the two germline ends. CDR3 length: 14 amino acids. The CDR3 sequence: CASRWAGSSNEQFF. Written as DNA, the CDR3 is TGTGCCAGCCGATGGGCAGGGTCGAGTAATGAGCAGTTCTTC.

This clone was picked up one time. The chain combines TRBV2 with TRBJ2-3; D is unresolved. V was clipped by 8 bases and J by 4 bases, with 10 bases between them. The CDR3 is made up of 12 amino acids. Germline values: CDR1 SNHLY, CDR2 FYNNEI. The CDR3 DNA reads as TGTGCCAGCCTAAAAGGGTCAGATACGCAGTATTTT. Translating gives CASLKGSDTQYF.

This rearrangement joins TRBV7-8 to TRBJ1-5, with D unresolved. The CDR3 has 15 amino acids. The V and J ends lost 3 bases and 8 bases respectively, with 17 bases between them. Germline V lookup: CDR1 SGHVS, CDR2 FQNEAQ. The CDR3 region has the DNA TGTGCCAGCAGCTTGACTCTCTACGGGTTGGAGCCCCAGCATTTT. Translation gives CASSLTLYGLEPQHF.

The chain carries TRBV6-2 or TRBV6-3 and TRBJ2-7; 7 bases agree with TRBD1. The trim removed 5 bases at V and 6 bases at J, leaving 13 bases unmatched. The germline CDR1 and CDR2 sequences are MNHEY and SVGEGT. CDR3 length: 15 amino acids. The CDR3 sequence: CASSPPQGEASEQYF. Written as DNA, the CDR3 is TGTGCCAGCAGTCCCCCCCAGGGGGAAGCTAGCGAGCAGTACTTC.

This sequence joins TRBV3-1 (or the pseudogene TRBV3-2) and TRBJ2-1; 10 bases fit TRBD2. Germline trimming cut 1 base from V and 4 bases from J; bases unmatched to any gene: 4. Germline V CDR1 and CDR2: LGHDT, YNNKEL (reference sequence). This CDR3 contains 16 residues. CDR3 in amino acids: CASSQGTSGRYNEQFF. CDR3 DNA sequence: TGTGCCAGCAGCCAAGGGACTAGCGGACGATACAATGAGCAGTTCTTC.

The chain combines TRBV7-9 with TRBJ2-2, with D uncertain. CDR3 size: 12 residues. CDR1 and CDR2 from the germline V gene are SEHNR and FQNEAQ (reference sequence). V lost 3 bases and J lost 6, with 5 bases in between. The CDR3 spells CASSFPSGELFF. Here the CDR3 DNA reads TGTGCCAGCAGCTTCCCCTCCGGGGAGCTGTTTTTT.

This chain joins TRBV11-1 and TRBJ1-1; perhaps TRBD1 as D (5 bases). V was pared by 5 bases and J by 3 bases, with 10 bases between. Germline CDR1 SGHAT, CDR2 FQDESV (reference sequence). CDR3 length: 13 residues. The CDR3 coding sequence is TGTGCCAGCAGCCCCCGCAGGGACACTGAAGCTTTCTTT. It encodes CASSPRRDTEAFF.

This chain joins TRBV19 and TRBJ2-7, with D perhaps matching TRBD1 or TRBD2 (6 bases each). This CDR3 contains 15 residues. Between the trimmed V and J ends, which lost 3 bases and 2 bases, there was a span of 14 bases. The germline CDR1 and CDR2 sequences are LNHDA and SQIVND (reference sequence). The CDR3: CASSIKGGSTYEQYF. In nucleotides, the CDR3 is TGTGCCAGTAGTATTAAGGGGGGTTCTACCTACGAGCAGTACTTC. Drawing the rest from reference TRBV19 and TRBJ2-7, the complete variable domain is DGGITQSPKYLFRKEGQNVTLSCEQNLNHDAMYWYRQDPGQGLRLIYYSQIVNDFQKGDIAEGYSVSREKKESFPLTVTSAQKNPTAFYLCASSIKGGSTYEQYFGPGTRLTVT.

The table lists this clone with a count of one. Written as DNA, the CDR3 is TGTGCCAGCAGTGACGGGACAGGGGGCAATGAGCAGTTCTTC. It is translated as CASSDGTGGNEQFF. The chain combines TRBV6-4 with TRBJ2-1; TRBD1 matches 11 bases. Germline CDR1 is MRHNA and CDR2 is SNTAGT. The V and J ends lost 2 bases and 6 bases, in that order; junction bases with no gene match: 0. This CDR3 contains 14 residues.

The J gene is TRBJ1-3, the V gene TRBV4-1; D is unresolved. The CDR3 has 16 amino acids. Per the germline V gene, CDR1 is MGHRA and CDR2 is YSYEKL. The V end lost 1 base, the J end lost 0 bases, and 10 bases lay between the germline ends. CDR3 in DNA: TGCGCCAGCAGCCAAGCCAGGACCCTCTCTGGAAACACCATATATTTT. It encodes CASSQARTLSGNTIYF.

The rearrangement links TRBV4-3 to TRBJ2-5, with D unresolved. Trimming shortened V by 0 bases and J by 1 base, and 9 bases separated the two germline ends. The CDR3 spans 15 residues. CDR1 is LGHNA and CDR2 is YSLEER in the germline V gene. The CDR3, as DNA: TGCGCCAGCAGCCAAGATCCCAGGCCCCAAGAGACCCAGTACTTC. Translating it yields CASSQDPRPQETQYF.

This chain joins TRBV9 and TRBJ1-1; D gene ambiguous. V lost 1 base, J lost 3 bases, and 4 bases lay in between. This CDR3 is 12 amino acids long. Germline CDR1 and CDR2: SGDLS and YYNGEE. In DNA, the CDR3 is TGTGCCAGCAGCGTAACGGACACTGAAGCTTTCTTT. Translated, it gives CASSVTDTEAFF.

This chain links TRBV10-3 with TRBJ2-7; D is undetermined. The length of the CDR3 is 14 residues. Trimming took off 0 bases at V and 2 bases at J, with 8 bases between the two ends. CDR1 is ENHRY, CDR2 SYGVKD, per germline. This chain's CDR3 is CAISESSRAYEQYF. CDR3 nucleotides: TGTGCCATCAGTGAGTCTAGCCGAGCCTACGAGCAGTACTTC.

This clone was counted a few times. The CDR3 sequence: CASSFYPRTSVSYEQYF. The CDR3 bases are TGCGCCAGCAGCTTCTACCCTAGGACTAGCGTCTCCTACGAGCAGTACTTC. The J gene is TRBJ2-7, the V gene TRBV5-1; 9 nucleotides match TRBD2. The CDR3 has 17 residues. Germline V gene lookup returns CDR1 SGHRS and CDR2 YFSETQ. V shed 2 bases and J 0 bases; nucleotides not matched to a gene: 9.

The chain combines TRBV6-5 with TRBJ2-7, with 9 bases identical to TRBD1. The CDR3 extends over 14 amino acids. Germline loops: CDR1 MNHEY, CDR2 SVGAGI. V lost 7 bases, J lost 5 bases, and 9 bases stayed unmatched. The CDR3 region is CASNRPGQGDEQYF. The CDR3 bases are TGTGCCAGCAACAGACCGGGACAGGGTGACGAGCAGTACTTC.

The chain combines TRBV29-1 with TRBJ2-1, with D perhaps TRBD2 (5 bases). With 4 bases removed from V and 5 bases from J, the gap between germline ends came to 15 bases. The CDR3 length is 14 residues. Per the germline V gene, CDR1 is SQVTM and CDR2 is ANQGSEA. The CDR3 DNA reads as TGCAGCGTTGGAGGAGGCAGGATTAACAATGAGCAGTTCTTC. Translated: CSVGGGRINNEQFF.

The chain recombines TRBV19 with TRBJ2-3; D is uncertain. The V end lost 5 bases, the J end lost 4 bases, and 10 bases lay between the germline ends. The CDR3 consists of 13 residues. Germline V lookup: CDR1 LNHDA, CDR2 SQIVND (reference sequence). CDR3 in amino acids: CASSWASADTQYF. In nucleotides, the CDR3 is TGTGCCAGTAGTTGGGCCTCCGCAGATACGCAGTATTTT.

The chain couples TRBV3-1 (or the pseudogene TRBV3-2) to TRBJ2-1; 9 nucleotides line up with TRBD1. Trimming removed 1 base from V and 5 bases from J; junction bases left unmatched: 6. CDR1 is LGHDT and CDR2 is YNNKEL in the germline V gene (reference sequence). The CDR3 is 16 residues long. The CDR3 spells CASSQAPGQGHNEQFF. The CDR3 DNA is TGTGCCAGCAGCCAAGCCCCCGGACAGGGGCACAATGAGCAGTTCTTC.

This chain joins TRBV27 and TRBJ1-5; tentatively, D is TRBD1 (5 bases). This CDR3 is 13 amino acids long. Germline CDR1 MNHEY, CDR2 SMNVEV (reference sequence). Trimming took 4 bases from V and 4 from J, leaving 8 bases between them. CDR3 in DNA: TGTGCCAGCAGTTGGGGGGGGAATCAGCCCCAGCATTTT. It is translated as CASSWGGNQPQHF.

V usage is TRBV5-4 and J usage is TRBJ1-6; 7 nucleotides align to TRBD1. Germline V gene lookup returns CDR1 SGHNT and CDR2 YYREEE (reference sequence). The CDR3 has 13 residues. After removal of 1 base from V and 8 bases from J, the junction contained 0 bases not matched to a gene. CDR3: CASSLTGDSPLHF. CDR3 in DNA: TGTGCCAGCAGCTTGACAGGGGATTCACCCCTCCACTTT.